Below are 17 T cell receptor beta chains sequenced from a single sample in a study of metastatic and nonmetastatic thyroid tumors. All patients reached thyroid surgery having received no treatment beforehand. Via MiXCR, TCRdb re-called the PCR reads. The table shows several thousand clones, with about 15% occurring only once. The sequencing sample was made of blood. These receptors all come from a female donor with papillary thyroid cancer or a benign thyroid nodule (not recorded which). Some clones in this sample may be carry-over from other donors' samples.

By share of the sample, this clone is medium-sized. The gene calls are TRBV10-1 and TRBJ2-7; possibly TRBD2 for D (5 bases). Trimming removed 4 bases at V and 2 bases at J, with 6 bases between. The CDR3 totals 12 residues. The germline V gene has CDR1 WNHNN and CDR2 SYGVQD (reference sequence). This chain's CDR3 is CASSAGTYEQYF. CDR3 sequence (DNA): TGCGCCAGCAGTGCGGGGACCTACGAGCAGTACTTC.

As for this clone: This may arise from a read error, as a much more abundant clone is one base away. The chain has TRBV5-4 and TRBJ2-2; D not resolved. CDR3 length equals 14 residues. Trimming pared 4 bases from V and 4 bases from J, leaving 11 bases between. CDR1 SGHNT and CDR2 YYREEE come from the germline V gene (reference sequence). CDR3 region: CASSRSKATGELFF. In DNA form, the CDR3 reads TGTGCCAGCAGCCGATCGAAAGCCACCGGGGAGCTGTTTTTT.

In this sample, this clone turned up a few times. The chain joins TRBV25-1 to TRBJ2-1, with no clear D. The CDR3 loop spans 11 amino acids. Trimming took off 0 bases at V and 12 bases at J, with 6 bases between the two ends. Germline V gene data show CDR1 as MGHDK and CDR2 as SYGVNS. This CDR3 is CASSEYQLQFF. The CDR3 coding sequence is TGTGCCAGCAGTGAATATCAGCTGCAGTTCTTC.

V gene TRBV19 combines with J gene TRBJ1-1, with D possibly matching TRBD1 (5 bases). V lost 9 bases and J 6 bases, leaving 14 bases between the germline ends. This CDR3 is 12 amino acids long. Looked up from germline, CDR1 is LNHDA and CDR2 is SQIVND (reference sequence). CDR3 region: CASGGVDAEAFF. DNA of the CDR3: TGTGCCAGCGGAGGGGTGGACGCTGAAGCTTTCTTT. Based on the CDR3 plus reference TRBV19 and TRBJ1-1, the full variable domain is DGGITQSPKYLFRKEGQNVTLSCEQNLNHDAMYWYRQDPGQGLRLIYYSQIVNDFQKGDIAEGYSVSREKKESFPLTVTSAQKNPTAFYLCASGGVDAEAFFGQGTRLTVV.

This clone was seen ten or more times. A clone one base away is much larger, so this may be a read error. This chain joins TRBV24-1 and TRBJ2-3; the D gene is possibly TRBD1 (5 bases). The length of the CDR3 is 13 residues. In germline, CDR1 is KGHDR, CDR2 SFDVKD. CDR3 amino acids: CATSDLSTDTPYF. In DNA form, the CDR3 reads TGTGCCACCAGTGATTTGTCGACAGATACGCCGTATTTT.

This clone came up many times. The V and J genes are TRBV7-7 and TRBJ2-5; D perhaps matches TRBD1 (5 bases). CDR3 length: 15 amino acids. V lost 1 base, J lost 0 bases, and 9 bases lay in between. Germline V gene data show CDR1 as SSHAT and CDR2 as FNYEAQ (reference sequence). CDR3 amino acids: CASSLGGAYQETQYF. The DNA of the CDR3 is TGTGCCAGCAGCTTAGGTGGGGCGTACCAAGAGACCCAGTACTTC.

This chain uses TRBV27 with TRBJ2-3; the match to TRBD2 covers 8 bases. Germline assignment: CDR1 MNHEY and CDR2 SMNVEV (reference sequence). The CDR3 is 14 residues long. V lost 2 bases to trimming and J lost 5 bases; unmatched junction nucleotides: 3. This CDR3 is CASSLRGRLDTQYF. The CDR3 coding sequence is TGTGCCAGCAGTTTACGCGGGAGGTTAGATACGCAGTATTTT.

This clone is categorized as medium-sized. This rearrangement joins TRBV6-2 or TRBV6-3 to TRBJ2-6; maybe TRBD2 (6 bases). Germline V CDR1 and CDR2: MNHEY, SVGEGT. This CDR3 has 15 amino acids. V lost 8 bases, J lost 0 bases, and 11 bases lay in between. The CDR3 region is CASWGLYSGANVLTF. For the CDR3, the DNA is TGTGCCAGCTGGGGACTGTACTCTGGGGCCAACGTCCTGACTTTC.

This clone has at least ten counts. The gene calls are TRBV2 and TRBJ1-3; D is uncertain. The length of the CDR3 is 18 residues. Trimming shortened V by 6 bases and J by 2 bases, and 23 bases separated the two germline ends. Germline lookup yields CDR1 SNHLY and CDR2 FYNNEI. The CDR3 DNA sequence: TGTGCCAGCAGACCGGCCGGCTACAGACGCGTCGCTGGAAACACCATATATTTT. Its translation: CASRPAGYRRVAGNTIYF.

This clone was observed a few times. A read error may be the cause here, since a much bigger clone is one base away. The chain carries TRBV27 and TRBJ2-1, with unresolved D. CDR1 and CDR2 from the germline V gene are MNHEY and SMNVEV (reference sequence). CDR3 length equals 13 residues. The CDR3 region has the DNA TGTGCCAGCAGTTTTAACTCCTACAATGAGAAGTTCTTC. Amino acid sequence: CASSFNSYNEKFF.

There are many counts of this clone. This chain links TRBV5-4 with TRBJ2-2, with 7 bases aligning to TRBD1. The germline gives CDR1 SGHNT, CDR2 YYREEE (reference sequence). V dropped 0 bases and J dropped 7; count of bases not matched to a gene: 3. The CDR3 has 14 residues. CDR3: CASSLEQGIGELFF. The CDR3, as DNA: TGTGCCAGCAGCTTGGAACAGGGGATCGGGGAGCTGTTTTTT. Full variable domain (missing parts from reference TRBV5-4 and TRBJ2-2): ETGVTQSPTHLIKTRGQQVTLRCSSQSGHNTVSWYQQALGQGPQFIFQYYREEENGRGNFPPRFSGLQFPNYSSELNVNALELDDSALYLCASSLEQGIGELFFGEGSRLTVL.

In this sample, this clone turned up many times. The rearrangement links TRBV25-1 to TRBJ2-2; D is ambiguous. V was shortened by 6 bases and J by 1 base, with 9 bases between the two germline ends. The CDR3 is made up of 14 amino acids. CDR1 and CDR2 from the germline V gene are MGHDK and SYGVNS. The chain's CDR3 is CASRMDGNTGELFF. In nucleotides, the CDR3 is TGTGCCAGCAGGATGGACGGGAACACCGGGGAGCTGTTTTTT.

This clone is medium-sized (0.01 to 0.1%) in the sample. CDR3 nucleotides: TGTGCCAGCGGGCAGAACTATGGCTACACCTTC. Residues: CASGQNYGYTF. The genes are TRBV12-3 or TRBV12-4 and TRBJ1-2; no firm D call. This CDR3 is built from 11 residues. V was trimmed by 8 bases and J by 2 bases, leaving 6 bases between them.

In this sample, this clone turned up many times. J is TRBJ1-3 and V is TRBV5-5; no definite D call. The CDR3 has 15 amino acids. CDR1 and CDR2 from the germline V gene are SGHKS and YYEKEE (reference sequence). V lost 0 bases to trimming and J lost 2 bases, with 9 bases between them. CDR3 nucleotides: TGTGCCAGCAGCTTGGACCCAGGAGCTGGAAACACCATATATTTT. This translates into CASSLDPGAGNTIYF.

By sample share, this clone is medium-sized. The V call is TRBV2, the J call TRBJ2-7, with a weak D call TRBD1 (5 bases). Germline CDR1 is SNHLY and CDR2 is FYNNEI. The CDR3 has 11 amino acids. Trimming left V 5 bases short and J 6 bases short, with 8 bases between. CDR3: CASSSGLEQYF. CDR3 in DNA: TGTGCCAGCAGTTCAGGGCTCGAGCAGTACTTC.

The chain joins TRBV6-2 or TRBV6-3 to TRBJ2-7, with 14 bases aligning to TRBD2. J gave up 3 bases and V 5 bases, and 6 bases lay outside the gene matches. This CDR3 has 16 residues. In germline, CDR1 is MNHEY, CDR2 SVGEGT. The CDR3 region has the DNA TGTGCCAGCAGTGGCTCCGGGACTAGCGGGAGCTACGAGCAGTACTTC. Translating it yields CASSGSGTSGSYEQYF.

This clone came up many times. The chain combines TRBV9 with TRBJ2-5; D possibly uses TRBD1 or TRBD2 (5 bases each). Trimming stripped 1 base from V and 1 base from J, with 8 bases between. Looked up from germline, CDR1 is SGDLS and CDR2 is YYNGEE. The CDR3 covers 14 residues. The CDR3 region has the DNA TGTGCCAGCAGCGTAATGGGGACCCAAGAGACCCAGTACTTC. Its protein product is CASSVMGTQETQYF. Full variable domain (missing parts from reference TRBV9 and TRBJ2-5): DSGVTQTPKHLITATGQRVTLRCSPRSGDLSVYWYQQSLDQGLQFLIQYYNGEERAKGNILERFSAQQFPDLHSELNLSSLELGDSALYFCASSVMGTQETQYFGPGTRLLVL.